The 16 T cell receptor beta chains listed next were all sequenced from one sample in a study of T-cell reconstitution after alpha-beta-depleted transplantation in children. Construction of the TCRbeta library involved unique molecular identifiers. MiXCR, applied by TCRdb to the PCR reads, yields one record per CDR3 protein. The repertoire consists of 70,000 to 100,000 distinct CDR3 sequences, with 9% to 15% occurring once and the leading ten covering roughly 13%. The sample here was PBMCs from the stem cell graft donor, taken from the stem cell graft. The receptor source for this set is a human donor who donated a stem cell graft to a child with inherited bone marrow failure.

Many counts were recorded for this clonotype. The V gene is TRBV5-1, the J gene TRBJ2-7; D uncertain. Germline loops: CDR1 SGHRS, CDR2 YFSETQ. V lost 1 base to trimming and J lost 6 bases, with 14 bases between them. The CDR3 is 14 amino acids. Here the CDR3 reads CASSLIGIEGEQYF. The CDR3 DNA reads TGCGCCAGCAGCTTGATAGGCATAGAAGGCGAGCAGTACTTC. Filled out from reference TRBV5-1 and TRBJ2-7, the complete variable domain reads KAGVTQTPRYLIKTRGQQVTLSCSPISGHRSVSWYQQTPGQGLQFLFEYFSETQRNKGNFPGRFSGRQFSNSRSEMNVSTLELGDSALYLCASSLIGIEGEQYFGPGTRLTVT.

This clonotype was found many times. This chain links TRBV11-2 with TRBJ2-2; D may be TRBD1 or TRBD2 (5 bases each). CDR1 and CDR2 from the germline V gene are SGHAT and FQNNGV. The germline V and J ends were trimmed by 0 bases and 4 bases, with 12 bases remaining between them. The CDR3 totals 16 residues. Here the CDR3 reads CASSLEDGGITGELFF. As DNA, the CDR3 is TGTGCCAGCAGCTTAGAGGATGGGGGAATCACCGGGGAGCTGTTTTTT.

This clonotype was seen a handful of times. The J gene is TRBJ1-1, the V gene TRBV7-2; unclear D gene. This CDR3 spans 16 amino acids. Germline V gene data show CDR1 as SGHTA and CDR2 as FQGNSA. V lost 1 base and J 0 bases, leaving 12 bases between the germline ends. The CDR3, as DNA: TGTGCCAGCAGCTTAGGGCAGTTTGACGTGAACACTGAAGCTTTCTTT. It encodes CASSLGQFDVNTEAFF.

The rearrangement uses TRBV20-1 and TRBJ1-1; 9 bases agree with TRBD1. CDR3 size: 17 residues. With 6 bases clipped from V and 0 bases from J, the junction kept 14 bases outside the gene matches. Germline values: CDR1 DFQATT, CDR2 SNEGSKA (reference sequence). CDR3 DNA sequence: TGCAGTGCCCGAGGGGCGGGACAGGGTTTTATGAACACTGAAGCTTTCTTT. It encodes CSARGAGQGFMNTEAFF.

In its sample, this clonotype was seen a few times. The chain combines TRBV20-1 with TRBJ2-1; no clear D. Germline CDR1 and CDR2: DFQATT and SNEGSKA (reference sequence). The CDR3 length is 14 residues. V lost 0 bases and J lost 0, with 6 bases in between. CDR3 bases: TGCAGTGCTAGAGATCTCCGCTCCTACAATGAGCAGTTCTTC. The encoded protein is CSARDLRSYNEQFF.

This clonotype came up many times. The rearrangement joins TRBV27 to TRBJ1-2, with a possible D match to TRBD1 (5 bases). The CDR3 is made up of 15 amino acids. V dropped 6 bases and J dropped 6 bases, with 20 bases sitting between them. Looked up from germline, CDR1 is MNHEY and CDR2 is SMNVEV (reference sequence). CDR3 nucleotide sequence: TGTGCCAGCAGGGTAGGGCAGGGAGGTCGAGATGGCTACACCTTC. Encoded protein: CASRVGQGGRDGYTF.

This clonotype was counted at least ten times. The rearrangement uses TRBV5-6 and TRBJ2-7; 11 nucleotides match TRBD1. The CDR3 is made up of 15 amino acids. The trim removed 5 bases at V and 9 bases at J, leaving 13 bases unmatched. Germline CDR1 and CDR2: SGHDT and YYEEEE. CDR3 sequence (DNA): TGTGCCAGCAGAGATACACCGGACAGGGGGCATAGGCAGTACTTC. Translation gives CASRDTPDRGHRQYF.

This clonotype was counted ten times or more. At one end the junction does not follow the germline gene, possibly because of a read error. V and J are TRBV29-1 and TRBJ2-3, with 9 bases aligning to TRBD2. The CDR3 consists of 13 residues. The V gene's germline CDR1 is SQVTM and CDR2 ANQGSEA. CDR3 sequence reads: CSVTGTSRDTQYF. The CDR3 DNA follows: TGCAGCGTTACCGGGACTAGCAGAGATACGCAGTATTTT.

This clonotype was recorded many times. This chain's CDR3 is CASRGQGAPYEQYF. The CDR3 DNA reads TGCGCCAGCAGGGGACAGGGGGCGCCCTACGAGCAGTACTTC. This rearrangement joins TRBV5-1 to TRBJ2-7; 12 bases are a match to TRBD1. This CDR3 comprises 14 residues. Germline CDR1 is SGHRS and CDR2 is YFSETQ. V lost 5 bases, J lost 2 bases, and 2 bases stayed unmatched.

In this sample, this clonotype turned up many times. The rearrangement links TRBV7-2 to TRBJ2-2; D not certain. V lost 5 bases to trimming and J lost 6 bases, with 13 bases between them. Germline values: CDR1 SGHTA, CDR2 FQGNSA. The CDR3 runs 14 residues. CDR3 coding DNA: TGTGCCAGCAGCCCAAACTACAGCTCCGGGGAGCTGTTTTTT. It is translated as CASSPNYSSGELFF.

This clonotype appeared many times. The rearrangement uses TRBV20-1 and TRBJ2-1, with 10 bases identical to TRBD2. CDR1 is DFQATT, CDR2 SNEGSKA, per germline (reference sequence). This CDR3 comprises 16 residues. V was pared by 2 bases and J by 0 bases, with 4 bases of the junction left unmatched. CDR3 region: CSARSLAGVSYNEQFF. CDR3 DNA sequence: TGCAGTGCTAGATCTCTAGCGGGGGTCTCCTACAATGAGCAGTTCTTC.

Regarding this clonotype: A read error may be the cause here, since a much bigger clone is one base away. CDR3 DNA: TGCTGTGCCCCAAAGATCGAACAGGGGGTTAGCACAGATACGCAGTATTTT. The encoded protein is CCAPKIEQGVSTDTQYF. The chain combines TRBV20-1 with TRBJ2-3; TRBD1 matches 8 bases. Germline V gene lookup returns CDR1 DFQATT and CDR2 SNEGSKA (reference sequence). The CDR3 contains 17 residues.

The chain combines TRBV7-2 with TRBJ1-2, with D maybe TRBD1 (6 bases). The CDR3 runs to 14 residues. V lost 4 bases and J 2 bases, leaving 11 bases between the germline ends. The germline V gene encodes CDR1 SGHTA and CDR2 FQGNSA. CDR3 nucleotides: TGTGCCAGCAGCTCCGGACAGCGAAACTATGGCTACACCTTC. It yields the protein CASSSGQRNYGYTF.

The chain has TRBV28 and TRBJ2-7; maybe TRBD2 (6 bases). Between the trimmed V and J ends, which lost 1 base and 9 bases, there was a span of 19 bases. The CDR3 has 15 amino acids. The germline V gene has CDR1 MDHEN and CDR2 SYDVKM. CDR3 sequence reads: CASSLYGGGLAGQYF. The CDR3 DNA sequence: TGTGCCAGCAGTTTATATGGAGGAGGGCTAGCAGGGCAGTACTTC.

This clonotype was seen ten or more times. This chain uses TRBV7-2 with TRBJ2-4; TRBD1 matches 7 bases. The CDR3 is 13 residues long. Germline-derived CDR1 and CDR2 are SGHTA and FQGNSA. The V gene end was trimmed by 6 bases and the J gene end by 10 bases; junction bases not matched to a gene: 9. The CDR3 DNA sequence: TGTGCCAGCAGGGGACAGACCAACGGGATTCAGTACTTC. It translates to CASRGQTNGIQYF.

This clonotype was detected ten times or more. J is TRBJ2-2 and V is TRBV27; 7 bases are a match to TRBD2. CDR1 is MNHEY and CDR2 is SMNVEV in the germline V gene (reference sequence). Trimming took 9 bases from V and 6 from J; bases not matched to a gene: 7. The CDR3 spans 13 residues. The CDR3 sequence: CASCPGGAGELFF. CDR3 bases: TGTGCCAGTTGTCCGGGAGGCGCCGGGGAGCTGTTTTTT.